Detailed here is one T cell receptor beta chain. Its antigen remains unidentified. The data stem from a study of cytomegalovirus exposure and HLA in healthy donors. Study outcomes and limitations: Sequencing likely generated an artifact that appeared as a cluster of highly shared sequence variants.

The V gene's germline CDR1 is SGHNT and CDR2 YYREEE (reference sequence). V was trimmed by 0 bases and J by 0 bases, leaving 7 bases between them. The CDR3 has 16 amino acids. PCR employed 60 Vbeta and 13 Jbeta primers. Sequencing was performed with immunoSEQ multiplex PCR; in TCRdb, only in-frame clones are kept and a portion is missing. The sample records some 150,000 clones, around 88% being singletons. V is TRBV5-4 and J is TRBJ1-6; no clear D. The source material was PBMCs. The sequence was obtained from a woman under 40 in good health and CMV-seronegative. CDR3 residues: CASSLGGSSYNSPLHF. Written as DNA, the CDR3 is TGTGCCAGCAGCTTGGGAGGGAGCTCCTATAATTCACCCCTCCACTTT.